The 27 T cell receptor beta chains listed next were all sequenced from one sample in a study of blood T cell repertoires in COVID-19. TCRdb's table, derived via immunoSEQ multiplex PCR, lists solely in-frame clones and lacks some. The sample records about 200,000 clones, approximately 87% being singletons. Specimen: peripheral blood. The receptors here all came from an older woman with acute or convalescent COVID-19.

The chain couples TRBV10-2 to TRBJ1-1; D is possibly TRBD1 (6 bases). Germline V gives CDR1 WSHSY, CDR2 SAAADI. V was shortened by 3 bases and J by 6 bases, with 26 bases between the two germline ends. The CDR3 sequence is 18 residues long. The CDR3 spells CASSEYPGEGRSDAEAFF. CDR3 coding DNA: TGCGCCAGCAGTGAATATCCAGGGGAAGGGCGAAGTGACGCTGAAGCTTTCTTT.

The J gene is TRBJ2-6, the V gene TRBV27; D gene unclear. Trimming took 3 bases from V and 1 from J, leaving 7 bases between them. Germline CDR1 MNHEY, CDR2 SMNVEV (reference sequence). This CDR3 has 15 residues. CDR3 bases: TGTGCCAGCAGTTTCTTGAGTTCTGGGGCCAACGTCCTGACTTTC. This sequence encodes CASSFLSSGANVLTF.

The V and J genes are TRBV25-1 and TRBJ2-2; TRBD2 matches 11 bases. In germline, CDR1 is MGHDK, CDR2 SYGVNS. The V gene end was trimmed by 5 bases and the J gene end by 0 bases; junction bases not matched to a gene: 2. The CDR3 totals 16 residues. The CDR3: CASSKTSGTNTGELFF. DNA of the CDR3: TGTGCCAGCAGTAAGACTAGCGGGACGAACACCGGGGAGCTGTTTTTT.

The chain joins TRBV27 to TRBJ2-3; TRBD2 matches at 15 bases. This CDR3 region has 15 residues. The germline V gene encodes CDR1 MNHEY and CDR2 SMNVEV (reference sequence). V was pared by 5 bases and J by 8 bases, with 5 bases of the junction left unmatched. DNA for the CDR3: TGTGCCAGCAGTCAGGGACTAGCGGGGGGAAGTACGCAGTATTTT. Its translation: CASSQGLAGGSTQYF.

This clone occurred once. The chain couples TRBV2 to TRBJ1-5; TRBD1 matches 10 bases. CDR1 is SNHLY, CDR2 FYNNEI, per germline. The V gene end was trimmed by 8 bases and the J gene end by 7 bases; junction bases not matched to a gene: 11. The CDR3 covers 15 residues. For the CDR3, the DNA is TGTGCCAGCCTATCCGGTGGGACAGGGGACCAGCCCCAGCATTTT. This encodes CASLSGGTGDQPQHF.

The rearrangement uses TRBV5-1 and TRBJ2-3, with D perhaps TRBD1 (5 bases). Trimming removed 4 bases from V and 3 bases from J, with 12 bases in between. There are 14 residues in the CDR3. Per the germline V gene, CDR1 is SGHRS and CDR2 is YFSETQ. In DNA, the CDR3 is TGCGCCAGCAGCCGAACTCCAGGGACAGATACGCAGTATTTT. Protein sequence: CASSRTPGTDTQYF.

This clone was observed a few times. The rearrangement uses TRBV11-2 and TRBJ1-2; TRBD1 might be the D (5 bases). This CDR3 spans 15 amino acids. Deletions cut 0 bases from V and 7 bases from J, with 15 bases between. Germline V gene sequence: CDR1 SGHAT, CDR2 FQNNGV. The CDR3 reads CASSLDRQGSGGYTF. In DNA, the CDR3 is TGTGCCAGCAGCTTAGATCGGCAGGGTTCGGGTGGCTACACCTTC.

This clone was seen only once. J is TRBJ2-3 and V is TRBV2, with a weak D call TRBD1 (5 bases). Trimming took 7 bases from V and 0 from J, leaving 11 bases between them. Germline V gene lookup returns CDR1 SNHLY and CDR2 FYNNEI. This CDR3 is built from 14 residues. CDR3 nucleotides: TGTGCCAGCACCCAGGGTGGGAGCACAGATACGCAGTATTTT. Translating gives CASTQGGSTDTQYF.

The chain combines TRBV2 with TRBJ1-1; D may be TRBD1 (6 bases). The CDR3 extends over 12 amino acids. Trimming cost V 10 bases and J 1 base, with 10 bases left between them. Germline V gene sequence: CDR1 SNHLY, CDR2 FYNNEI. The CDR3, as DNA: TGTGCCACAGACAGGAAGAACACTGAAGCTTTCTTT. Amino acid sequence: CATDRKNTEAFF.

The rearrangement joins TRBV7-2 to TRBJ1-5; D perhaps matches TRBD1 (6 bases). CDR1 is SGHTA and CDR2 is FQGNSA in the germline V gene. V was cut by 5 bases and J by 1 base, with 18 bases left in between. CDR3 length equals 17 residues. CDR3 loop: CASSLGGPGASNQPQHF. CDR3 bases: TGTGCCAGCAGCCTCGGGGGGCCGGGGGCGAGCAATCAGCCCCAGCATTTT.

The J gene is TRBJ2-1, the V gene TRBV9; possible D gene TRBD1, 5 bases. The CDR3 length is 12 residues. Trimming stripped 0 bases from V and 10 bases from J, with 8 bases between. The V gene's germline CDR1 is SGDLS and CDR2 YYNGEE. For the CDR3, the DNA is TGTGCCAGCAGCGTAGACAGGTCAGAGCAGTTCTTC. It is translated as CASSVDRSEQFF.

The chain is built from TRBV24-1 and TRBJ1-5; the match to TRBD1 covers 8 bases. CDR1 is KGHDR, CDR2 SFDVKD, per germline. V dropped 7 bases and J dropped 0; count of bases not matched to a gene: 7. The length of the CDR3 is 16 residues. CDR3 bases: TGTGCCACCAGCGGGACAGGAGATTATAGCAATCAGCCCCAGCATTTT. It is translated as CATSGTGDYSNQPQHF.

This sequence joins TRBV2 and TRBJ2-7, with TRBD2 matching over 7 bases. The germline V gene encodes CDR1 SNHLY and CDR2 FYNNEI. The CDR3 runs 15 residues. J was trimmed by 3 bases and V by 5 bases; bases with no gene match: 10. CDR3: CASSRTRGGFYEQYF. CDR3 nucleotide sequence: TGTGCCAGCAGTCGAACTAGGGGAGGGTTCTACGAGCAGTACTTC.

The chain links TRBV6-5 to TRBJ1-6; 9 bases line up with TRBD1. The CDR3 is 14 residues long. Germline V gives CDR1 MNHEY, CDR2 SVGAGI. The V segment lost 7 bases and the J segment 5 bases; nucleotides outside the gene matches: 3. CDR3 region: CASKTGGHNSPLHF. DNA of the CDR3: TGTGCCAGCAAGACAGGGGGACATAATTCACCCCTCCACTTT.

This chain links TRBV7-2 with TRBJ2-3; 9 bases match TRBD1. CDR1 is SGHTA and CDR2 is FQGNSA in the germline V gene. This CDR3 is built from 15 residues. V was clipped by 6 bases and J by 0 bases; unmatched bases: 4. For the CDR3, the DNA is TGTGCCAGCAGTCACAGGGGGCAGAGCACAGATACGCAGTATTTT. This translates into CASSHRGQSTDTQYF. The full variable domain, rest sourced from reference TRBV7-2 and TRBJ2-3, is GAGVSQSPSNKVTEKGKDVELRCDPISGHTALYWYRQSLGQGLEFLIYFQGNSAPDKSGLPSDRFSAERTGGSVSTLTIQRTQQEDSAVYLCASSHRGQSTDTQYFGPGTRLTVL.

V and J are TRBV2 and TRBJ2-1, with 7 bases identical to TRBD1. Germline loops: CDR1 SNHLY, CDR2 FYNNEI. J lost 12 bases, V lost 6 bases, and 8 bases had no gene match. The CDR3 extends over 12 amino acids. CDR3 residues: CASRPQDRRQFF. The CDR3 DNA reads as TGTGCCAGCAGACCTCAGGACAGGCGGCAGTTCTTC.

This rearrangement joins TRBV10-3 to TRBJ2-7; tentative D call: TRBD1 (7 bases). The CDR3 totals 12 residues. The V end lost 9 bases, the J end lost 5 bases, and 14 bases lay between the germline ends. CDR1 is ENHRY and CDR2 is SYGVKD in the germline V gene. CDR3 loop: CAISAGGNEQYF. CDR3 DNA sequence: TGTGCCATATCGGCAGGGGGGAACGAGCAGTACTTC.

V gene TRBV2 combines with J gene TRBJ2-7, with TRBD2 matching over 7 bases. From germline, CDR1 is SNHLY and CDR2 FYNNEI. The V gene end was trimmed by 8 bases and the J gene end by 6 bases; junction bases not matched to a gene: 10. The CDR3 runs to 13 residues. The CDR3 nucleotides read TGTGCCAGCTACCCGGGGGGAATAGTCGAGCAGTACTTC. This gives the protein CASYPGGIVEQYF. Variable domain in full (rest from reference TRBV2 and TRBJ2-7): EPEVTQTPSHQVTQMGQEVILRCVPISNHLYFYWYRQILGQKVEFLVSFYNNEISEKSEIFDDQFSVERPDGSNFTLKIRSTKLEDSAMYFCASYPGGIVEQYFGPGTRLTVT.

J is TRBJ1-1 and V is TRBV18; tentatively, D is TRBD1 (6 bases). Germline V gene sequence: CDR1 KGHSH, CDR2 LQKENI. The CDR3 consists of 14 residues. Trimming stripped 4 bases from V and 0 bases from J, with 9 bases between. The CDR3 is CASSLSGVNTEAFF. Written as DNA, the CDR3 is TGTGCCAGCTCACTATCAGGGGTGAACACTGAAGCTTTCTTT.

The chain joins TRBV7-2 to TRBJ2-5; 8 nucleotides agree with TRBD1. CDR3 length: 16 amino acids. V trimming: 0 bases; J trimming: 1 base; junction bases outside the gene matches: 4. CDR1 and CDR2 from the germline V gene are SGHTA and FQGNSA. For the CDR3, the DNA is TGTGCCAGCAGCTTAGCGATCGGACAGGGCCAAGAGACCCAGTACTTC. Translating gives CASSLAIGQGQETQYF.

Points on this clone: Other DNA sequences in the sample encode the same CDR3. The CDR3 bases are TGTGCCAGTAGTATAGTGGTCGGTAATCAGCCCCAGCATTTT. This gives the protein CASSIVVGNQPQHF. The V gene is TRBV19, the J gene TRBJ1-5; no firm D call. The CDR3 loop spans 14 amino acids. V lost 1 base to trimming and J lost 4 bases, with 8 bases between them. Germline V gives CDR1 LNHDA, CDR2 SQIVND (reference sequence).

V is TRBV19 and J is TRBJ1-6, with no clear D. This CDR3 has 15 amino acids. Germline V lookup: CDR1 LNHDA, CDR2 SQIVND (reference sequence). Trimming took 1 base from V and 7 from J, leaving 11 bases between them. The CDR3 region is CASSIGSGLNSPLHF. The CDR3 nucleotides are TGTGCCAGTAGTATAGGGAGCGGGCTCAATTCACCCCTCCACTTT.

The chain couples TRBV29-1 to TRBJ2-1; 12 bases map to TRBD1. Germline CDR1 reads SQVTM; CDR2 reads ANQGSEA. V dropped 3 bases and J dropped 10; count of bases not matched to a gene: 10. The CDR3 consists of 15 residues. Here the CDR3 reads CSVDGGTGGSREQFF. The DNA of the CDR3 is TGCAGCGTTGACGGCGGGACAGGGGGCTCTAGGGAGCAGTTCTTC.

The rearrangement joins TRBV6-5 to TRBJ1-2, with a weak D call TRBD1 (6 bases). The CDR3 consists of 15 residues. Trimming removed 3 bases from V and 0 bases from J, with 11 bases in between. In germline, CDR1 is MNHEY, CDR2 SVGAGI. The CDR3 DNA sequence: TGTGCCAGCAGTTATTCAGGGGTCCCTAACTATGGCTACACCTTC. It specifies CASSYSGVPNYGYTF.

V and J are TRBV13 and TRBJ2-1, with 10 bases matching TRBD2. The germline CDR1 and CDR2 sequences are PRHDT and FYEKMQ (reference sequence). The trim removed 5 bases at V and 7 bases at J, leaving 17 bases unmatched. The CDR3 runs 18 residues. CDR3 nucleotides: TGTGCCAGCAGCCCCTATTGGGCTCTAGCGGGAGCCCTGAATGAGCAGTTCTTC. It translates to CASSPYWALAGALNEQFF.

In its sample, this clone was seen once. The chain joins TRBV5-8 to TRBJ2-7; the D gene is possibly TRBD2 (5 bases). Looked up from germline, CDR1 is SGHTS and CDR2 is YDEGEE. This CDR3 has 15 amino acids. V was trimmed by 0 bases and J by 2 bases, leaving 12 bases between them. Here the CDR3 DNA reads TGTGCCAGCAGCTTGGGAAGCGGCAGCACCTACGAGCAGTACTTC. Translated: CASSLGSGSTYEQYF.

The chain links TRBV27 to TRBJ2-1, with D possibly TRBD1 on 5 matching bases. Trimming removed 1 base at V and 6 bases at J, with 19 bases between. The CDR3 runs to 17 residues. CDR1 and CDR2 from the germline V gene are MNHEY and SMNVEV (reference sequence). CDR3 sequence (DNA): TGTGCCAGCAGTTTATTTTCCTTGCGGCAGGGCGCCAATGAGCAGTTCTTC. Amino acids: CASSLFSLRQGANEQFF.